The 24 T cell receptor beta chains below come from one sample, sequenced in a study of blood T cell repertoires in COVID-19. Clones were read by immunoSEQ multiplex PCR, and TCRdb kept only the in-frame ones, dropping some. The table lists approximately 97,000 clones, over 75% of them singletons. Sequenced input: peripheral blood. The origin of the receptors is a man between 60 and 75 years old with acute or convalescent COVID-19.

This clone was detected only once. CDR3 loop: CASTGTGDSNQPQHF. CDR3 bases: TGTGCCAGCACCGGGACAGGGGATAGCAATCAGCCCCAGCATTTT. The V gene is TRBV2, the J gene TRBJ1-5, with TRBD1 identical over 10 bases. Trimming cost V 7 bases and J 0 bases; bases outside gene matches: 3. The germline V gene has CDR1 SNHLY and CDR2 FYNNEI. CDR3 size: 15 residues.

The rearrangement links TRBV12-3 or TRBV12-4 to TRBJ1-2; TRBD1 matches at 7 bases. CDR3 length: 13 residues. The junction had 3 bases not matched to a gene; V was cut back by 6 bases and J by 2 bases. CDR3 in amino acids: CASSRQGNYGYTF. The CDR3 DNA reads TGTGCCAGCAGCCGACAGGGCAACTATGGCTACACCTTC.

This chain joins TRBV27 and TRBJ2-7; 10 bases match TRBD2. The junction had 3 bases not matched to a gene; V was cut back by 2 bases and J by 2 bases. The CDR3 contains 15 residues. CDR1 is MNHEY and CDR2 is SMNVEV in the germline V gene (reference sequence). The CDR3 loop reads CASSLGGLAAYEQYF. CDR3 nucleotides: TGTGCCAGCAGTTTAGGAGGACTAGCGGCCTACGAGCAGTACTTC.

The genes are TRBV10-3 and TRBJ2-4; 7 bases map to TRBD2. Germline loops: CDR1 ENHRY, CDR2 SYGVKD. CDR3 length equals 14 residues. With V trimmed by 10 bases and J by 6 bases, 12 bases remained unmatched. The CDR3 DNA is TGTGCCACAAATCCAGGTAGCGGGCCAAACATTCAGTACTTC. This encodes CATNPGSGPNIQYF.

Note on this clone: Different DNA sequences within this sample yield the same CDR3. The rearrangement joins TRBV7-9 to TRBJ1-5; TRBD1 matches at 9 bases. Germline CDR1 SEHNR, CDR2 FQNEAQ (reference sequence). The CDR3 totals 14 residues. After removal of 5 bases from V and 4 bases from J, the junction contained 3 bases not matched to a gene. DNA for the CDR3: TGTGCCAGCAGCCTTGGGACAGGGAATCAGCCCCAGCATTTT. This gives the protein CASSLGTGNQPQHF.

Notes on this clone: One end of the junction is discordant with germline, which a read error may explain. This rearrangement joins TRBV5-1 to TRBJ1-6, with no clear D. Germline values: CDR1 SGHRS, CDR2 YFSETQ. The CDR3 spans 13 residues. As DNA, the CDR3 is TGCGCCAGCGGCTTGGCAGATAATTCACCCCTCCACTTT. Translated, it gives CASGLADNSPLHF.

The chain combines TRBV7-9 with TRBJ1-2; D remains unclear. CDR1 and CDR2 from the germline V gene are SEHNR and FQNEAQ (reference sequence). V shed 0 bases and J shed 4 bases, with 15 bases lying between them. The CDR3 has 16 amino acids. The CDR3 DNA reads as TGTGCCAGCAGCTTAGCGCATGTCGAGGGTCCCTATGGCTACACCTTC. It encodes CASSLAHVEGPYGYTF.

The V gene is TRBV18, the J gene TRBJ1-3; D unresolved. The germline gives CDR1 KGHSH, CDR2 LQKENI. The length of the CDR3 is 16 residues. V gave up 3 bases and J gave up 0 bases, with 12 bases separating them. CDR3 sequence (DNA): TGTGCCAGCTCACCCGTCCAGAGGGCCTCTGGAAACACCATATATTTT. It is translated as CASSPVQRASGNTIYF. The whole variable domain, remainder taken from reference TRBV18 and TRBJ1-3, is NAGVMQNPRHLVRRRGQEARLRCSPMKGHSHVYWYRQLPEEGLKFMVYLQKENIIDESGMPKERFSAEFPKEGPSILRIQQVVRGDSAAYFCASSPVQRASGNTIYFGEGSWLTVV.

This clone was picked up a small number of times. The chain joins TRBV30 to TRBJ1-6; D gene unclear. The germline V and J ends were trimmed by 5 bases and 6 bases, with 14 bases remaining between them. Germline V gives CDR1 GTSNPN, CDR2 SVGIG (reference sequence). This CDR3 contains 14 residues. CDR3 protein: CAWAQRVGNSPLHF. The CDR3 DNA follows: TGTGCCTGGGCCCAGAGGGTTGGTAATTCACCCCTCCACTTT.

CDR3 in DNA: TGTGCCACCAGTGGTCGACTAGCGGCCCCGGATGAGCAGTTCTTC. Translating it yields CATSGRLAAPDEQFF. The J gene is TRBJ2-1, the V gene TRBV24-1; 9 bases align to TRBD2. The CDR3 has 15 residues. Germline CDR1 and CDR2: KGHDR and SFDVKD. V lost 5 bases, J lost 8 bases, and 9 bases stayed unmatched.

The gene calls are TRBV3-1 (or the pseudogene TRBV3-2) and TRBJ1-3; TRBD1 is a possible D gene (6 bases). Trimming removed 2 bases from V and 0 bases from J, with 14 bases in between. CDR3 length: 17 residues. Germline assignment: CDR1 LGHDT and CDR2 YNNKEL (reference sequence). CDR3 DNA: TGTGCCAGCAGCCAATCTCGGACAGCCCGCTCTGGAAACACCATATATTTT. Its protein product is CASSQSRTARSGNTIYF.

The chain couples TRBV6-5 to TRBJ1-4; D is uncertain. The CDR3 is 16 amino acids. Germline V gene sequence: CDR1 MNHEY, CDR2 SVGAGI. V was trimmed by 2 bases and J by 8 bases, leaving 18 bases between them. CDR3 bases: TGTGCCAGCAGTTACAAGTTCCGGCCGGCGGAAGAAAAACTGTTTTTT. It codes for CASSYKFRPAEEKLFF.

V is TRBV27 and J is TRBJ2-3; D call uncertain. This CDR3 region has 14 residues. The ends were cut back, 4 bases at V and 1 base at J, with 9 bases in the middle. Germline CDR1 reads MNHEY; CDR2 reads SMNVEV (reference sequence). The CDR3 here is CASSSNRGTDTQYF. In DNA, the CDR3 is TGTGCCAGCAGTTCGAATCGGGGCACAGATACGCAGTATTTT.

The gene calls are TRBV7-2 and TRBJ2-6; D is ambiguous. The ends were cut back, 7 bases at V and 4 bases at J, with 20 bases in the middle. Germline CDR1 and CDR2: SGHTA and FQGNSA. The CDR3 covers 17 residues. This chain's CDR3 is CASTSPTRGLGANVLTF. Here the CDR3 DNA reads TGTGCCAGCACCTCCCCTACAAGAGGTCTCGGGGCCAACGTCCTGACTTTC. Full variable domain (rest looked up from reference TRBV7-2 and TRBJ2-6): GAGVSQSPSNKVTEKGKDVELRCDPISGHTALYWYRQSLGQGLEFLIYFQGNSAPDKSGLPSDRFSAERTGGSVSTLTIQRTQQEDSAVYLCASTSPTRGLGANVLTFGAGSRLTVL.

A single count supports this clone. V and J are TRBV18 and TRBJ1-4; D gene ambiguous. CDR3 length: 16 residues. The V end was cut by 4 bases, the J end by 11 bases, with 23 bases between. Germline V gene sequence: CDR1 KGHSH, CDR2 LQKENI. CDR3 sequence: CASSLYAPRVIAKLFF. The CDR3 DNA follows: TGTGCCAGCTCACTCTACGCTCCCCGGGTCATCGCTAAACTGTTTTTT.

This CDR3 reads CAWEDFNTGELFF. In nucleotides, the CDR3 is TGTGCCTGGGAAGACTTCAACACCGGGGAGCTGTTTTTT. The rearrangement uses TRBV30 and TRBJ2-2; D gene uncertain. Germline loops: CDR1 GTSNPN, CDR2 SVGIG (reference sequence). The V end lost 5 bases, the J end lost 2 bases, and 9 bases lay between the germline ends. This CDR3 region has 13 residues.

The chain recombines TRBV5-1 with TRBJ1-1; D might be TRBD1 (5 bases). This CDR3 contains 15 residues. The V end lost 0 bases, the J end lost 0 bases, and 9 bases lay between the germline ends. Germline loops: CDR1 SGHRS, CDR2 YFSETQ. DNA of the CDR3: TGCGCCAGCAGCTTGGCCGCAGGGATGAACACTGAAGCTTTCTTT. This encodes CASSLAAGMNTEAFF.

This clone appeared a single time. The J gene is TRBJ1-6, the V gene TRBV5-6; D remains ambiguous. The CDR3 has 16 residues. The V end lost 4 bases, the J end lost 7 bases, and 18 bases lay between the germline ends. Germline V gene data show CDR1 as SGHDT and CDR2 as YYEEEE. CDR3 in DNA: TGTGCCAGCAGCCTCGATTCACAAGCGGCCAATTCACCCCTCCACTTT. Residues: CASSLDSQAANSPLHF.

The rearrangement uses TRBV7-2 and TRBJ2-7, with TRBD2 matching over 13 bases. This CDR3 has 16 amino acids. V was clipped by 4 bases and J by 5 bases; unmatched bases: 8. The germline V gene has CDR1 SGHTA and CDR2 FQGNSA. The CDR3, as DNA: TGTGCCAGCAGCTCCTGGACTAGCGGGAGATCCCACGAGCAGTACTTC. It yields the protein CASSSWTSGRSHEQYF.

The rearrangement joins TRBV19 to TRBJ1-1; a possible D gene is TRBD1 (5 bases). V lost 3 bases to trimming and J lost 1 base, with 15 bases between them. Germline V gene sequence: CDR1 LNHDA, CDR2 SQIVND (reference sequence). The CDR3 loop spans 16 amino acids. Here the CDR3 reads CASSIGGGVRNTEAFF. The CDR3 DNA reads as TGTGCCAGTAGTATTGGTGGGGGGGTTCGGAACACTGAAGCTTTCTTT.

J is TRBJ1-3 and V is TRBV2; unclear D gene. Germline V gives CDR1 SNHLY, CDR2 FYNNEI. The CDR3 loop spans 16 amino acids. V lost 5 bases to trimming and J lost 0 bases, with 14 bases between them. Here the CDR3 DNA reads TGTGCCAGCAGTCCCGACGGGAGTCGCTCTGGAAACACCATATATTTT. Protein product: CASSPDGSRSGNTIYF.

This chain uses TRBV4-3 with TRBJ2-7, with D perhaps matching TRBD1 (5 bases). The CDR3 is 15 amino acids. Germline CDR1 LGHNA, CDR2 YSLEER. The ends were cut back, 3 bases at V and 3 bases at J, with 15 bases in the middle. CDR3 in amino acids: CASSHEYPTDYEQYF. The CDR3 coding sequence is TGCGCCAGCAGCCACGAATACCCGACAGACTACGAGCAGTACTTC.

The CDR3 here is CASSFGRGRRVNQPQHF. CDR3 sequence (DNA): TGTGCCAGCAGTTTCGGCAGGGGGCGAAGAGTGAATCAGCCCCAGCATTTT. This chain links TRBV28 with TRBJ1-5; 8 nucleotides match TRBD1. Trimming at V came to 3 bases and at J to 4 bases, leaving 11 bases not matched to a gene. Germline assignment: CDR1 MDHEN and CDR2 SYDVKM. The CDR3 covers 17 residues.

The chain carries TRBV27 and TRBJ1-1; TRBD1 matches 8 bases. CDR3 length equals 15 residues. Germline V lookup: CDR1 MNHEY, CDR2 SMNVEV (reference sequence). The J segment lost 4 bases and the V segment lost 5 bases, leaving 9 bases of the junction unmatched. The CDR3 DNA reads TGTGCCAGCAGTCCATGGACAGGGAGGCGCACTGAAGCTTTCTTT. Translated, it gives CASSPWTGRRTEAFF.